This TCR beta chain was sequenced during a study of shared clonotypes between healthy human individuals. The ends were cut back, 5 bases at V and 1 base at J, with 8 bases in the middle. The germline gives CDR1 SGHTA, CDR2 FQGNSA. The CDR3 consists of 13 residues. Profiling relied on immunoSEQ multiplex PCR, and the TCRdb table lists in-frame clones only, not all of them. Of more than 2,000,000 clones listed, more than 80% were seen once; the top ten hold about 0.39%. Points on this clone: The sample carries other DNA sequences with the same CDR3.

The TCR sequence derives from a man younger than 30 in good health. Some clones in this sample may be carry-over from other donors' samples. The chain couples TRBV7-2 to TRBJ1-1; D is unclear. The sample comprised naive CD4+ T cells from PBMCs. The sample's subset: CD45RA+ positively selected. Here the CDR3 reads CASSAGPNTEAFF. The CDR3 DNA follows: TGTGCCAGCAGCGCCGGACCGAACACTGAAGCTTTCTTT.